The subject of this entry is one TCR beta chain. The specificity of this receptor is unknown. The sample holds no much larger clone one base away, and base qualities are not on file. Each collaborating institution followed its own protocols to collect whole blood in K2EDTA tubes. For TCRbeta analysis, collaborator samples were shipped as frozen whole blood, as isolated PBMCs, or as DNA extracted from either sample type. The immunoSEQ Assay, a bias-controlled multiplex PCR, was used to amplify TCRbeta CDR3 regions from genomic DNA. Per the authors' processing: Within the assay, amplification of reference gene primers was used to estimate how many nucleated cells each sample contained. To quantify the absolute abundance of each unique TCRbeta CDR3 rearrangement, sequence reads were collapsed and filtered. For each sample, productive Simpson clonality was calculated by taking the square root of Simpson's diversity index across productive rearrangements. Drawn from immuneACCESS, this table holds only the in-frame rearrangements with V and J called that TCRdb kept. Clones are partly lost; checked studies trace under half to an unresolved V gene and leave the rest unexplained. V and J calls and clone size follow that table, whereas D and trimming were derived from the DNA. The sample yields 200,000 to 300,000 clones; around four fifths were counted once. Approximately 6.3% of the sample is taken by the ten largest.

This entry comes from a study of blood T cell repertoires in COVID-19 (dated by TCRdb to 2020 to 2022). For context, the study as a whole: The collaborator samples originated in the United States, Italy and Spain and spanned the acute and convalescent phases of COVID-19. The material from the prospective study consisted of cDNA or gDNA derived from T cells, B-cell-depleted T cells, or PBMCs. Subjects who had been exposed to COVID-19, were actively infected with it, or had recovered from it provided the deeply sampled blood TCRbeta repertoires that made up the dataset. A freely available public database, intended as a resource for researchers studying the immune response to SARS-CoV-2, is where the repertoires were released. The samples were drawn from two sources: the first 160 participants of the ongoing ImmuneRACE study, and 950 to 1,500 subjects contributed by 6 global collaborators. Sample metadata almost always included a de-identified subject ID, COVID-19 status, age in years and sex. HLA class I and class II types, where available, came from metadata supplied by the sample provider rather than from assay-based typing.

Findings and caveats that apply to the study as a whole: Clinical and demographic metadata were provided uncurated, with the amount varying by source and participant.

CDR1 SGHRS and CDR2 YFSETQ were looked up in the germline V gene. The CDR3 has 15 amino acids, counting the end cysteine and phenylalanine. Only CDR3 DNA remains: 45 bases, in frame from the first base. The junction carries 8 bases between V and J, which are trimmed by 0 bases and 1 base respectively. The rearrangement combines TRBV5-1 with TRBJ2-1; 5 matching bases give a weak D call of TRBD2. The source is a woman aged 60-75 years with active or convalescent COVID-19. The sequencing input was peripheral blood. The encoded CDR3 is CASSLAAVSYNEQFF. The nucleotide sequence reads as follows: TGCGCCAGCAGCTTGGCAGCGGTTTCCTACAATGAGCAGTTCTTC.